The T cell receptor (beta chain) described here comes from a study of blood T cells in healthy people across ages. Study-level points and caveats: Among long-lived donors, naive CD4+ cells were more numerous and diversity higher than in aged donors.

Every sample yielded at least 6.5 million isolated PBMCs. In regard to this clonotype: Its antigen remains unknown.

Using a J-beta primer mix together with a sample-barcoded 5' primer, a second PCR was run for about 6 to 12 cycles. Researchers report that a template-switch adaptor with 12 random nucleotides tagged each cDNA molecule. TCRdb passed the 5' RACE reads through MiXCR, listing each CDR3 protein once. This sample has approximately 2,000,000 distinct CDR3 sequences; roughly 43% occur once, and the top ten carry roughly 24%. From germline, CDR1 is SGHDT and CDR2 YYEEEE. J was trimmed by 11 bases and V by 3 bases; bases with no gene match: 11. The CDR3 is 14 residues long. Material for sequencing was blood. The TCR sequence derives from a human donor in good health. The chain has TRBV5-6 and TRBJ1-1, with 9 bases that match TRBD1. This CDR3 reads CASSSRDRVSWAFF. The CDR3 coding sequence is TGTGCCAGCAGCTCCCGGGACAGGGTGAGTTGGGCTTTCTTT. The whole variable domain, remainder taken from reference TRBV5-6 and TRBJ1-1, is DAGVTQSPTHLIKTRGQQVTLRCSPKSGHDTVSWYQQALGQGPQFIFQYYEEEERQRGNFPDRFSGHQFPNYSSELNVNALLLGDSALYLCASSSRDRVSWAFFGQGTRLTVV.